This TCR beta chain was documented in a study of T cells in Graves' hyperthyroidism and ophthalmopathy. Amplification of TCR beta CDR3 regions was performed using RNA transcripts as template. TCR CDR3 underwent first-round RT-PCR with the HTBI primer set. TCRdb reprocessed the multiplex PCR reads with MiXCR, giving one entry per CDR3 protein. The repertoire consists of some 580,000 distinct CDR3 sequences, with more than 15% occurring once and the leading ten covering 3% to 4%. The CDR3 extends over 16 amino acids. Germline CDR1 reads MDHEN; CDR2 reads SYDVKM. V lost 5 bases, J lost 5 bases, and 10 bases stayed unmatched.

This TCR came from a woman aged 40 to 49 with Graves' ophthalmopathy. The sequenced sample was blood. The chain joins TRBV28 to TRBJ2-7; TRBD1 matches 12 bases. The CDR3 protein is CASSPRPGTGGNEQYF. CDR3 in DNA: TGTGCCAGCAGTCCTCGACCCGGGACAGGGGGCAACGAGCAGTACTTC.